This T cell receptor (beta chain) derives from a study of radiotherapy plus CTLA-4 blockade in lung cancer. Turning to the study itself: Objective response rate was over 15%; disease control rate, about 31%.

The V and J ends lost 3 bases and 7 bases respectively, with 10 bases between them. This CDR3 spans 12 amino acids. Germline values: CDR1 MNHEY, CDR2 SMNVEV (reference sequence). Points on this clone: Its matching antigen is unknown.

Repertoires were generated with immunoSEQ multiplex PCR, while TCRdb's copy carries only in-frame clones and drops some. The top ten hold about 8% of the sample, which has 45,000 to 60,000 clones, about 76% seen once. Those with chemo-refractory metastatic non-small-cell lung cancer were treated with focal radiation combined with CTLA-4 blockade using ipilimumab. Findings and limits, study-wide: Early shifts in blood T cell clones, with interferon-beta, reportedly predicted response best. TCR clones originating in tumors grew in number in blood after radiotherapy plus ipilimumab.

V gene TRBV27 combines with J gene TRBJ2-7; weak D call: TRBD2 (5 bases). This sample comprised peripheral blood, obtained from a patient treated with radiotherapy plus ipilimumab. The source is a human donor with non-small cell lung cancer who had a complete response to radiotherapy plus ipilimumab. DNA for the CDR3: TGTGCCAGCAGTTTTACTGGGAGTGAGCAGTACTTC. This sequence encodes CASSFTGSEQYF.